Below, 18 T cell receptor beta chains from the same sample are listed, as sequenced in a study of T cell responses to AZD1222 COVID-19 vaccine. Profiled with immunoSEQ multiplex PCR; TCRdb holds only in-frame clones, not every one. This sample has roughly 200,000 clones, with about 93% found just once. Sequenced material: peripheral blood, taken on day 0 of MenACWY control vaccination. The receptor set was obtained from an adult in good health.

The gene calls are TRBV6-5 and TRBJ1-6, with D perhaps matching TRBD1 (5 bases). Germline assignment: CDR1 MNHEY and CDR2 SVGAGI. V was cut by 0 bases and J by 7 bases, with 13 bases left in between. This CDR3 has 16 residues. This CDR3 reads CASSYSSQGSNSPLHF. The CDR3 DNA follows: TGTGCCAGCAGTTACTCGAGCCAGGGTTCAAATTCACCCCTCCACTTT.

The V gene is TRBV30, the J gene TRBJ1-6; a possible D gene is TRBD1 (5 bases). This CDR3 is 15 amino acids long. Germline values: CDR1 GTSNPN, CDR2 SVGIG (reference sequence). Trimming shortened V by 0 bases and J by 7 bases, and 13 bases separated the two germline ends. The CDR3 is CAWSVWGEGNSPLHF. DNA of the CDR3: TGTGCCTGGAGTGTTTGGGGAGAGGGGAATTCACCCCTCCACTTT.

The gene calls are TRBV6-2 or TRBV6-3 and TRBJ2-7; 9 nucleotides match TRBD1. The CDR3 has 15 residues. The V segment lost 2 bases and the J segment 2 bases; nucleotides outside the gene matches: 4. Germline-derived CDR1 and CDR2 are MNHEY and SVGEGT. CDR3 in amino acids: CASSYQTGGPYEQYF. The DNA for the CDR3 is TGTGCCAGCAGTTACCAGACAGGGGGTCCCTACGAGCAGTACTTC.

The chain recombines TRBV7-9 with TRBJ1-3; the D gene is possibly TRBD1 (5 bases). Trimming pared 6 bases from V and 0 bases from J, leaving 15 bases between. The germline V gene has CDR1 SEHNR and CDR2 FQNEAQ (reference sequence). The CDR3 loop spans 16 amino acids. The CDR3 nucleotides read TGTGCCAGCAGTACCTCCGGGACGGACTCTGGAAACACCATATATTTT. Translation gives CASSTSGTDSGNTIYF.

The chain couples TRBV2 to TRBJ2-7, with 12 positions matching TRBD2. The CDR3 is made up of 13 amino acids. V lost 7 bases and J lost 4; bases outside the gene matches: 2. CDR1 is SNHLY and CDR2 is FYNNEI in the germline V gene. The CDR3 DNA sequence: TGTGCCAGCAAACTAGCGGGGGGATACGAGCAGTACTTC. Its translation is CASKLAGGYEQYF.

Here the CDR3 reads CAWSSDRGGYTF. The CDR3, as DNA: TGTGCCTGGAGTTCCGACAGAGGAGGCTACACCTTC. The V gene is TRBV30, the J gene TRBJ1-2, with TRBD1 as a possible D gene (5 bases). The CDR3 runs to 12 residues. V dropped 2 bases and J dropped 8 bases, with 12 bases sitting between them. The germline CDR1 and CDR2 sequences are GTSNPN and SVGIG (reference sequence).

The chain uses TRBV5-5 and TRBJ1-1; D is perhaps TRBD1 (6 bases). Trimming removed 0 bases from V and 0 bases from J, with 6 bases in between. Germline CDR1 reads SGHKS; CDR2 reads YYEKEE (reference sequence). CDR3 length: 14 amino acids. CDR3 loop: CASSLGQVNTEAFF. CDR3 nucleotides: TGTGCCAGCAGCTTGGGACAGGTGAACACTGAAGCTTTCTTT.

This chain joins TRBV28 and TRBJ2-2; D ambiguous. V was clipped by 6 bases and J by 5 bases, with 7 bases between them. This CDR3 spans 12 amino acids. Looked up from germline, CDR1 is MDHEN and CDR2 is SYDVKM. CDR3 in DNA: TGTGCCAGCAGGGTTGCTACCGGGGAGCTGTTTTTT. It specifies CASRVATGELFF. Looking up the rest from reference TRBV28 and TRBJ2-2 gives the full variable domain: DVKVTQSSRYLVKRTGEKVFLECVQDMDHENMFWYRQDPGLGLRLIYFSYDVKMKEKGDIPEGYSVSREKKERFSLILESASTNQTSMYLCASRVATGELFFGEGSRLTVL.

The rearrangement joins TRBV2 to TRBJ2-1, with D unclear. This CDR3 has 11 amino acids. V shed 5 bases and J shed 7 bases, with 6 bases lying between them. Per the germline V gene, CDR1 is SNHLY and CDR2 is FYNNEI. CDR3 coding DNA: TGTGCCAGCAGTTATATAAATGAGCAGTTCTTC. This gives the protein CASSYINEQFF.

The V call is TRBV7-6, the J call TRBJ2-7; D is unresolved. CDR1 and CDR2 from the germline V gene are SGHVS and FNYEAQ. The CDR3 runs 14 residues. The ends were cut back, 3 bases at V and 3 bases at J, with 12 bases in the middle. DNA for the CDR3: TGTGCCAGCAGCTTCGCTTCGGGCCACTACGAGCAGTACTTC. This encodes CASSFASGHYEQYF.

V is TRBV9 and J is TRBJ2-1; D is perhaps TRBD1 or TRBD2 (5 bases each). This CDR3 is built from 18 residues. Germline CDR1 reads SGDLS; CDR2 reads YYNGEE. V lost 4 bases, J lost 4 bases, and 24 bases lay in between. This chain's CDR3 is CASSLGVMGPGFYNEQFF. The CDR3 bases are TGTGCCAGCAGCCTAGGGGTTATGGGACCGGGGTTTTACAATGAGCAGTTCTTC.

The chain is built from TRBV29-1 and TRBJ1-2; the match to TRBD1 covers 9 bases. Per germline, CDR1 SQVTM and CDR2 ANQGSEA. The length of the CDR3 is 13 residues. Trimming took 3 bases from V and 8 from J; bases not matched to a gene: 7. As DNA, the CDR3 is TGCAGCGTTGACAGGGACAGGGAGTACGGCTACACCTTC. The encoded protein is CSVDRDREYGYTF.

The J gene is TRBJ2-3, the V gene TRBV3-1 (or the pseudogene TRBV3-2); D not certain. The CDR3 totals 15 residues. V lost 3 bases to trimming and J lost 5 bases, with 15 bases between them. The germline CDR1 and CDR2 sequences are LGHDT and YNNKEL (reference sequence). CDR3 nucleotide sequence: TGTGCCAGCAGCCAGCGCGGCTTAGAGATAGATACGCAGTATTTT. Amino acids: CASSQRGLEIDTQYF.

The chain combines TRBV7-9 with TRBJ2-5; 9 bases fit TRBD2. This CDR3 contains 15 residues. Trimming at V came to 0 bases and at J to 2 bases, leaving 1 base not matched to a gene. CDR1 and CDR2 from the germline V gene are SEHNR and FQNEAQ (reference sequence). CDR3 nucleotides: TGTGCCAGCAGCTTAGCTAGCGGGGGACAAGAGACCCAGTACTTC. It specifies CASSLASGGQETQYF.

The CDR3 region is CASSLGRGSTDTQYF. In nucleotides, the CDR3 is TGCGCCAGCAGCTTGGGCAGGGGCTCCACAGATACGCAGTATTTT. The rearrangement links TRBV5-1 to TRBJ2-3; weak D call: TRBD1 (6 bases). The germline V gene has CDR1 SGHRS and CDR2 YFSETQ. This CDR3 region has 15 residues. V dropped 0 bases and J dropped 2 bases, with 10 bases sitting between them. The entire variable domain, with the rest obtained from reference TRBV5-1 and TRBJ2-3, is as follows: KAGVTQTPRYLIKTRGQQVTLSCSPISGHRSVSWYQQTPGQGLQFLFEYFSETQRNKGNFPGRFSGRQFSNSRSEMNVSTLELGDSALYLCASSLGRGSTDTQYFGPGTRLTVL.

The chain uses TRBV28 and TRBJ1-5; the D is unclear. V lost 6 bases and J 7 bases, leaving 10 bases between the germline ends. The CDR3 is made up of 12 amino acids. The germline V gene has CDR1 MDHEN and CDR2 SYDVKM. CDR3 in amino acids: CASRDPMQPQHF. CDR3 nucleotide sequence: TGTGCCAGCAGGGACCCAATGCAGCCCCAGCATTTT.

The J gene is TRBJ1-4, the V gene TRBV30; D is uncertain. Germline CDR1 GTSNPN, CDR2 SVGIG (reference sequence). The CDR3 sequence is 16 residues long. The V end was cut by 3 bases, the J end by 4 bases, with 18 bases between. CDR3 nucleotides: TGTGCCTGGAGCCCCCCGATTATAGCCCTTAATGAAAAACTGTTTTTT. Translation gives CAWSPPIIALNEKLFF.

The rearrangement joins TRBV27 to TRBJ1-1, with D possibly matching TRBD1 (5 bases). The germline V gene encodes CDR1 MNHEY and CDR2 SMNVEV (reference sequence). This CDR3 contains 14 residues. V was pared by 0 bases and J by 5 bases, with 10 bases between. This CDR3 is CASSLSGGLTEAFF. CDR3 DNA sequence: TGTGCCAGCAGTTTATCGGGGGGTTTAACTGAAGCTTTCTTT.